Listed below are T cell receptor beta chains from one sample, sequenced in a study of tumor-infiltrating lymphocytes in oesophageal squamous cell carcinoma. From the PCR reads, TCRdb called clonotypes with MiXCR, one entry per CDR3 protein. Of about 20,000 distinct CDR3 sequences listed, roughly two fifths were seen once; the top ten hold roughly a tenth. The specimen was normal esophageal tissue next to the tumor. These receptors all stem from a male donor with esophageal squamous cell carcinoma. CDR3s include the opening cysteine and the closing phenylalanine or tryptophan. The D gene is left open where the match is weak. The size entry is marked missing in some rows and otherwise reads once, few, many or a size class.

V gene,D gene,clone size,J gene,CDR3 DNA,CDR3 protein
TRBV2,-,-,TRBJ1-5,TGTGCCAGCCAGATGCAGGGTGATCAGCCCCAGCATTTT,CASQMQGDQPQHF
TRBV7-6,-,medium-sized,TRBJ2-3,TGTGCCAGCAGCCACGCCCGCGGGATTAGGTCAGATACGCAGTATTTT,CASSHARGIRSDTQYF
TRBV7-2,-,-,TRBJ1-2,TGTGCCAGCAGCCCAACCTGGGGGGGAGGCTACACCTTC,CASSPTWGGGYTF
TRBV19,-,many,TRBJ1-4,TGTGCCAGTAGTATAGGGTTGACTGCAACTAATGAAAAACTGTTTTTT,CASSIGLTATNEKLFF
TRBV6-1,-,-,TRBJ1-2,TGTGCCAGCAGTATAGAAAGGCTAAACTATGGCTACACCTTC,CASSIERLNYGYTF
TRBV5-5,-,-,TRBJ2-1,TGTGCCAGCAGCTTGGCCCTTACGGGGTTACACAATGAGCAGTTCTTC,CASSLALTGLHNEQFF
TRBV29-1,-,-,TRBJ2-1,TGCAGCGTTGAAGACACCTTGAGGCCAACCTACAATGAGCAGTTCTTC,CSVEDTLRPTYNEQFF
TRBV4-1,-,many,TRBJ2-7,TGCGCCAGCAGCGAAGGGGACGAGCAGTACTTC,CASSEGDEQYF
TRBV7-3,TRBD2,-,TRBJ2-5,TGTGCCAGCAGCTTAACGGAAGCGGGGGGCCCAGAGACCCAGTACTTC,CASSLTEAGGPETQYF
TRBV4-1,-,many,TRBJ2-1,TGCGCCAGCAGCACCATGGCGCCGGGACTCCAGACCAATGAGCAGTTCTTC,CASSTMAPGLQTNEQFF
TRBV11-2,-,medium-sized,TRBJ2-1,TGTGCCAGCAGCTTAGAACTAGCAAATGAGCAGTTCTTC,CASSLELANEQFF
TRBV2,TRBD1,many,TRBJ1-2,TGTGCCAGCAGTGCTTGGACAGGGGGCAACTATGGCTACACCTTC,CASSAWTGGNYGYTF
TRBV12-3/TRBV12-4,-,-,TRBJ2-2,TGTGCCAGCAGTTTTGGCGGCTCAGAGAACACCGGGGAGCTGTTTTTT,CASSFGGSENTGELFF
TRBV7-2,TRBD2,medium-sized,TRBJ2-2,TGTGCCAGCAGTGGAGCGGGAGGAACCGGGGAGCTGTTTTTT,CASSGAGGTGELFF
TRBV7-9,TRBD1,medium-sized,TRBJ2-7,TGTGCCAGCAGCCCTTGGGGGCAGGGGGCTATACCTCAAGCCTACGAGCAGTACTTC,CASSPWGQGAIPQAYEQYF
TRBV27,-,-,TRBJ2-1,TGTGCCAGCACGGACACCTACTACAATGAGCAGTTCTTC,CASTDTYYNEQFF
TRBV15,TRBD2,few,TRBJ2-7,TGTGCCACCAGCAGAGGACTAGCGGGGGCCTACGAGCAGTACTTC,CATSRGLAGAYEQYF
TRBV7-8,-,few,TRBJ2-7,TGTGCCAGCAGTCCCCGACAGCGCTACGAGCAGTACTTC,CASSPRQRYEQYF
TRBV4-2,-,few,TRBJ2-7,TGTGCCAGCAGCCCAAACGACAGGACCTACAATGAGCAGTACTTC,CASSPNDRTYNEQYF
TRBV7-6,-,-,TRBJ1-1,TGTGCCAGCACCATACAGGAATTCACTGAAGCTTTCTTT,CASTIQEFTEAFF
TRBV6-1,TRBD1,many,TRBJ1-5,TGTGCCAGCAGCCCGGACAGGGCTGTTCAGCCCCAGCATTTT,CASSPDRAVQPQHF
TRBV7-9,-,-,TRBJ2-7,TGTGCCAGCAGCGCACCGGGGAGCGGACTAAACGAGCAGTACTTC,CASSAPGSGLNEQYF
TRBV7-8,TRBD1,-,TRBJ1-4,TGTGCCAGCAGCGGAAGGACAGGGGCCGACGAAAAACTGTTTTTT,CASSGRTGADEKLFF
TRBV6-1,-,-,TRBJ2-7,TGTGCCAGCAGCGCCCCCGGGGGATTTGGTAACGAGCAGTACTTC,CASSAPGGFGNEQYF